This passage covers 3 T cell receptor beta chains from one sample sequenced in a study of blood T cell repertoires in COVID-19. The assay was immunoSEQ multiplex PCR, and TCRdb's table has in-frame clones only and misses some. Of 200,000 to 250,000 clones in the sample, over 80% are singletons; the top ten hold 6.8%. Sequenced: PBMCs or T cells enriched from blood (not recorded which). These receptors originate from a woman in her thirties or forties who had recovered from COVID-19.

This sequence joins TRBV18 and TRBJ2-2; 11 nucleotides align to TRBD2. J was trimmed by 7 bases and V by 6 bases; bases with no gene match: 10. CDR1 KGHSH and CDR2 LQKENI come from the germline V gene. CDR3 size: 16 residues. The CDR3 DNA reads as TGTGCCAGCTCCATCGCCCTAGCGGGAGGCCTCGGGGAGCTGTTTTTT. Encoded protein: CASSIALAGGLGELFF.

The gene calls are TRBV11-2 and TRBJ1-3; TRBD1 matches at 9 bases. After removal of 3 bases from V and 0 bases from J, the junction contained 0 bases not matched to a gene. Germline CDR1 is SGHAT and CDR2 is FQNNGV. This CDR3 contains 15 residues. CDR3 sequence reads: CASSLDRGSGNTIYF. The CDR3 DNA sequence: TGTGCCAGCAGCTTGGACAGGGGCTCTGGAAACACCATATATTTT.

This clone occurred a few times. The J gene is TRBJ2-1, the V gene TRBV28; the D is unclear. The ends were cut back, 3 bases at V and 5 bases at J, with 11 bases in the middle. The CDR3 is made up of 14 amino acids. Germline lookup yields CDR1 MDHEN and CDR2 SYDVKM. CDR3 loop: CASSFLARNNEQFF. The CDR3 DNA reads TGTGCCAGCAGTTTCTTGGCGAGGAACAATGAGCAGTTCTTC.